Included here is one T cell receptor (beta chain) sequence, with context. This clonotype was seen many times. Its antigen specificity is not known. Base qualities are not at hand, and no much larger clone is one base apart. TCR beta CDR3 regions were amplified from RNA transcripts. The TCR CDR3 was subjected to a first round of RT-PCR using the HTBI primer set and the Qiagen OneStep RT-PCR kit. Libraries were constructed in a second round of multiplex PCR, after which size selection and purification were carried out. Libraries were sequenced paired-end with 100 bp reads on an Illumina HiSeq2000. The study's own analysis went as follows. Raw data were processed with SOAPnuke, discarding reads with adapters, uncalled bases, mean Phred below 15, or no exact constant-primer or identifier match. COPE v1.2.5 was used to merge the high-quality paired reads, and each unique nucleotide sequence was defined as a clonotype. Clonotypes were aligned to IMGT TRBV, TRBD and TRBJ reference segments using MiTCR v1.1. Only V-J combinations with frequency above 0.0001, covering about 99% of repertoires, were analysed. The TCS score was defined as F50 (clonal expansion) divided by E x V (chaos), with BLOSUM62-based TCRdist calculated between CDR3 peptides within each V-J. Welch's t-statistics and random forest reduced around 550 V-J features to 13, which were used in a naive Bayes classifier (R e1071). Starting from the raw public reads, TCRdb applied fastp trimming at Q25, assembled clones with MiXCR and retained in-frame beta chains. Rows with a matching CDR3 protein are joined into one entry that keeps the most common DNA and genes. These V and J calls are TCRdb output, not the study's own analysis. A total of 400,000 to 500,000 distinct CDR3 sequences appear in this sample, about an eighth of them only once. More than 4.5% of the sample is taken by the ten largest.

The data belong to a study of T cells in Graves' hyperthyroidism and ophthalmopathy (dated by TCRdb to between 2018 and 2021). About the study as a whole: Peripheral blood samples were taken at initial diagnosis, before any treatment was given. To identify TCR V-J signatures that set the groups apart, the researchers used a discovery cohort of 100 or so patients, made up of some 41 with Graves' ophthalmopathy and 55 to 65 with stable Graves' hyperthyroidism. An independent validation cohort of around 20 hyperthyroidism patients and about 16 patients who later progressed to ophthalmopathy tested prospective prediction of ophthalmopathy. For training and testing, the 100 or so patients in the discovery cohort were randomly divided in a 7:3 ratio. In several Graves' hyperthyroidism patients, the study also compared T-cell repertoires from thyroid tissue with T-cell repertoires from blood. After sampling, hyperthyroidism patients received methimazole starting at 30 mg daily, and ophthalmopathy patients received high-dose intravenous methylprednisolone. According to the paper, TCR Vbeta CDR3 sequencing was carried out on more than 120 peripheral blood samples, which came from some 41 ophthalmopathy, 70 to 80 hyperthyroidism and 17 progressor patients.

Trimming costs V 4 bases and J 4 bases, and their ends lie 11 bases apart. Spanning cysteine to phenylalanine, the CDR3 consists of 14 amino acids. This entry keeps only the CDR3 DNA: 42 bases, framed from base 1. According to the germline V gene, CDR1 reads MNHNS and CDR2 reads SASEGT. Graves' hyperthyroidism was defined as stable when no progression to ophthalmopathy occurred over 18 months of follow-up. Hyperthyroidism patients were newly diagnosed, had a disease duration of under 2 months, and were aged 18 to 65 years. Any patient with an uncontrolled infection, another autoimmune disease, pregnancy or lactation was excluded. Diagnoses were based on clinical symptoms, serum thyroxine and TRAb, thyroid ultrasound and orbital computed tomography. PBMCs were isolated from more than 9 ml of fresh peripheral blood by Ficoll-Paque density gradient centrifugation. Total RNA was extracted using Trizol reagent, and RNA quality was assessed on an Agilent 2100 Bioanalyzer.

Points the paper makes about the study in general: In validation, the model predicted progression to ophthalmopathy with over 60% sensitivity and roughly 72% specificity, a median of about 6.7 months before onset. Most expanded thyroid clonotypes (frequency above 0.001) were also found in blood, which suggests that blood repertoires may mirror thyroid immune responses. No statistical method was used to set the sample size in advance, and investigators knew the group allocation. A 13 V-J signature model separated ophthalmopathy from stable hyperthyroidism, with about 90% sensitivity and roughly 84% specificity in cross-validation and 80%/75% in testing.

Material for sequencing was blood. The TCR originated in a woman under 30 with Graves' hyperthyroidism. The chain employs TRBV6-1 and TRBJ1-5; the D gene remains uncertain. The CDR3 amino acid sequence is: CASSVSGGNQPQHF. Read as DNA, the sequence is TGTGCCAGCAGTGTATCAGGTGGGAATCAGCCCCAGCATTTT.